Listed below are T cell receptor beta chains from one sample, sequenced in a study of CD8 T cells in Susac syndrome. TCRdb re-analysed the immunoSEQ multiplex PCR reads in MiXCR, keeping a single row per CDR3 protein. The sample holds about 240,000 distinct CDR3 sequences, about 95% seen once. Material: CD4+ T cells from PBMCs. Source of these receptors: a human donor with Susac syndrome. Each CDR3 is given with its conserved first and last residue. Fields, in order: V gene, D gene, clone size, J gene, CDR3 DNA, CDR3 protein. The D gene is left open where the match is weak. Only some rows state a clone size, as once, few, many or a class for expanded clones.

TRBV27	TRBD1	.	TRBJ1-5	TGTGCCAGCAGTATTGGACAGGGGGCTCAGCCCCAGCATTTT	CASSIGQGAQPQHF
TRBV29-1	TRBD1	.	TRBJ2-4	TGCAGCGCCAGCTCCCGGGACAGGGAGCTAGCCAAAAACATTCAGTACTTC	CSASSRDRELAKNIQYF
TRBV15	TRBD2	.	TRBJ2-1	TGTGCCACCAGCAGATACTCTCGGCTAGCGGGAGTCTACAATGAGCAGTTCTTC	CATSRYSRLAGVYNEQFF
TRBV20-1	.	.	TRBJ1-2	TGCAGTGCTACCCTGACAGGCAACTATGGCTACACCTTC	CSATLTGNYGYTF
TRBV12-3/TRBV12-4	.	.	TRBJ2-3	TGTGCCAGCAGTTTATATGGGGGCGCGAGCACAGATACGCAGTATTTT	CASSLYGGASTDTQYF
TRBV20-1	TRBD2	.	TRBJ2-1	TGCAGTGCTAGCGGGAGGTCCGGCAATGAGCAGTTCTTC	CSASGRSGNEQFF
TRBV9	TRBD2	once	TRBJ2-5	TGTGCCAGCAGCGTCGAACGCACTAGCGGGAGACCAGAGACCCAGTACTTC	CASSVERTSGRPETQYF
TRBV7-9	.	.	TRBJ1-2	TGTGCCAGCAGCTTTGTCGGCGGGGATGGCTACACCTTC	CASSFVGGDGYTF
TRBV5-1	.	.	TRBJ2-3	TGCGCCAGCCTTGACTCGTCAAATACGCAGTATTTT	CASLDSSNTQYF
TRBV12-3/TRBV12-4	.	.	TRBJ1-2	TGTGCCAGCAGCCGGGACCGAGCCACCAACTATGGCTACACCTTC	CASSRDRATNYGYTF
TRBV9	.	.	TRBJ2-5	TGTGCCAGCAGCACGCAGGGGTTAGGGGCCCCAGAGACCCAGTACTTC	CASSTQGLGAPETQYF
TRBV29-1	.	.	TRBJ2-2	TGCAGCGCCGAAAGGACAGAAAACACCGGGGAGCTGTTTTTT	CSAERTENTGELFF
TRBV4-1	TRBD1	.	TRBJ2-7	TGCGCCAGCAGCCAAGATTCCCGACAGGGGGCGAGTGAGCAGTACTTC	CASSQDSRQGASEQYF
TRBV28	.	once	TRBJ1-4	TGTGCCAGCCAGACAGTTTATGAAAAACTGTTTTTT	CASQTVYEKLFF
TRBV5-1	TRBD2	.	TRBJ2-3	TGCGCCAGCAGCTTGGACGGGAGGGCCACAGATACGCAGTATTTT	CASSLDGRATDTQYF
TRBV11-2	.	.	TRBJ1-1	TGTGCCAGCAGCTTAGGCGGTTTCACTGAAGCTTTCTTT	CASSLGGFTEAFF
TRBV20-1	.	.	TRBJ2-7	TGCAGTGCTAGACCCCGGAACCCGACCTACGAGCAGTACTTC	CSARPRNPTYEQYF
TRBV20-1	TRBD2	.	TRBJ2-1	TGCAGTGCTAGTACTAGCGGGGGGCATAATGAGCAGTTCTTC	CSASTSGGHNEQFF
TRBV29-1	.	.	TRBJ2-7	TGCAGCGTTTCTCAGGGGCGATCTGGCGCCTACGAGCAGTACTTC	CSVSQGRSGAYEQYF
TRBV14	.	.	TRBJ2-2	TGTGCCAGCAGGATGGCGAACACCGGGGAGCTGTTTTTT	CASRMANTGELFF
TRBV5-4	TRBD2	.	TRBJ2-1	TGTGCCAGCAGCCCGACTAGCGGGAAGGAAATCAATGAGCAGTTCTTC	CASSPTSGKEINEQFF
TRBV5-1	TRBD2	once	TRBJ2-5	TGCGCCAGCAGCTCTACTAGCGGGAGGGGCCAGACCCAGTACTTC	CASSSTSGRGQTQYF
TRBV5-1	.	.	TRBJ2-5	TGTGCCAGCAGCCCAGGACAGCTACAAGAGACCCAGTACTTC	CASSPGQLQETQYF
TRBV7-9	TRBD1	.	TRBJ1-2	TGTGCCAGCAGCTTCGACACAGGGGCTCACTATGGCTACACCTTC	CASSFDTGAHYGYTF
TRBV24-1	.	.	TRBJ2-1	TGTGTCACCAGTCGGGCGGGACCCGACAATGAGCAGTTCTTC	CVTSRAGPDNEQFF
TRBV29-1	TRBD1	.	TRBJ1-1	TGCAGCGTTTTACACAGGGGAGGGACTGAAGCTTTCTTT	CSVLHRGGTEAFF
TRBV20-1	.	.	TRBJ1-1	TGCAGTGCTACTCGGACGGAACCGAACACTGAAGCTTTCTTT	CSATRTEPNTEAFF
TRBV2	TRBD1	.	TRBJ2-3	TGTGCCAGCAGTGAGGGCGACAGGGACCCAGATACGCAGTATTTT	CASSEGDRDPDTQYF
TRBV5-1	.	.	TRBJ2-5	TGCGCCAGCAGCTTGAACGTGGCGGGCTCCCAAGAGACCCAGTACTTC	CASSLNVAGSQETQYF